The 13 T cell receptor beta chains given below trace back to one sample, sequenced in a study of read filtering for tumor transcriptome and immune sequencing. Molecular barcoded adaptors covering alpha/delta and beta/gamma chains were used on roughly 400 ng RNA. TCRdb independently ran MiXCR on the reads; one entry per CDR3 protein. This sample yields some 130,000 distinct CDR3 sequences, of which approximately 13% are seen a single time; about 10% belongs to the top ten. The sample comprised a population of CD138-negative cells sorted from bone marrow. The receptors here all came from a donor at least 40 years old with multiple myeloma.

This clonotype appeared a single time. One end of the junction is discordant with germline, which a read error may explain. The chain recombines TRBV29-1 with TRBJ2-2; 7 bases align to TRBD1. This CDR3 region has 15 residues. Germline V gives CDR1 SQVTM, CDR2 ANQGSEA. CDR3 sequence: CSVSRGGTDTGEPFF. CDR3 DNA sequence: TGCAGCGTCTCGAGAGGGGGCACGGACACTGGGGAGCCGTTTTTT.

This clonotype was observed many times. The chain joins TRBV6-1 to TRBJ2-1, with TRBD2 matching 12 bases. This CDR3 is 13 amino acids long. V lost 5 bases to trimming and J lost 9 bases; unmatched junction nucleotides: 2. Germline lookup yields CDR1 MNHNS and CDR2 SASEGT. The CDR3 DNA reads as TGTGCCAGCAGTTCGGGACTAGCGGGTGAGCAGTTCTTC. Encoded protein: CASSSGLAGEQFF.

The table lists this clonotype with many counts. The chain carries TRBV4-1 and TRBJ2-3; 7 nucleotides agree with TRBD1. Germline CDR1 MGHRA, CDR2 YSYEKL. The junction had 6 bases not matched to a gene; V was cut back by 3 bases and J by 0 bases. The length of the CDR3 is 16 residues. CDR3 bases: TGCGCCAGCAGCCAGGACCGGGACAGCAGCACAGATACGCAGTATTTT. Translation gives CASSQDRDSSTDTQYF.

This clonotype was counted many times. V usage is TRBV4-1 and J usage is TRBJ1-5; 8 nucleotides align to TRBD1. The ends lost 4 bases at V and 7 bases at J; junction bases unmatched: 9. The CDR3 has 15 amino acids. The germline V gene has CDR1 MGHRA and CDR2 YSYEKL. The CDR3 here is CASSLDRGWEQPQHF. DNA for the CDR3: TGCGCCAGCAGCCTCGACAGGGGATGGGAGCAGCCCCAGCATTTT.

There are a few counts of this clonotype. The gene calls are TRBV20-1 and TRBJ1-5; D unclear. Germline CDR1 DFQATT, CDR2 SNEGSKA (reference sequence). Between the trimmed V and J ends, which lost 1 base and 3 bases, there was a span of 13 bases. The CDR3 has 15 residues. CDR3 sequence (DNA): TGCAGTGCTAGAGTGGAAGAAGCGATCAATCAGCCCCAGCATTTT. Protein sequence: CSARVEEAINQPQHF.

Concerning this clonotype itself: A much larger clone differs from this one at a single base, so this may be a read error. The chain recombines TRBV7-8 with TRBJ1-4, with 8 bases aligning to TRBD1. This CDR3 is 15 amino acids long. Germline assignment: CDR1 SGHVS and CDR2 FQNEAQ. The CDR3 DNA is TGTGCCAGCAGCTTCGCGGGACAGGCTAATGAAAAACTGTCTTTT. This translates into CASSFAGQANEKLSF. Full variable domain (outside the CDR3, taken from reference TRBV7-8 and TRBJ1-4): GAGVSQSPRYKVAKRGQDVALRCDPISGHVSLFWYQQALGQGPEFLTYFQNEAQLDKSGLPSDRFFAERPEGSVSTLKIQRTQQEDSAVYLCASSFAGQANEKLSFGSGTQLSVL.

This CDR3 reads CSVDGGTEAFF. For the CDR3, the DNA is TGCAGCGTTGACGGAGGGACTGAAGCTTTCTTT. This rearrangement joins TRBV29-1 to TRBJ1-1; D ambiguous. Germline V CDR1 and CDR2: SQVTM, ANQGSEA. The CDR3 covers 11 residues. V shed 3 bases and J shed 5 bases, with 7 bases lying between them.

The chain links TRBV12-3 or TRBV12-4 to TRBJ1-5; the D is unclear. The CDR3 consists of 14 residues. The ends were cut back, 3 bases at V and 1 base at J, with 7 bases in the middle. The DNA of the CDR3 is TGTGCCAGCAGTTTGGGGATGAGCAATCAGCCCCAGCATTTT. Amino acid sequence: CASSLGMSNQPQHF.

This clonotype has at least ten counts. This chain joins TRBV28 and TRBJ1-5; a possible D gene is TRBD1 (6 bases). V gave up 6 bases and J gave up 7 bases, with 16 bases separating them. Germline V gene data show CDR1 as MDHEN and CDR2 as SYDVKM. This CDR3 is 14 amino acids long. In nucleotides, the CDR3 is TGTGCCAGCAGATCACAAAACAGGGCCCAGCCCCAGCATTTT. This encodes CASRSQNRAQPQHF.

This clonotype was seen many times. V and J are TRBV7-2 and TRBJ1-5; possibly TRBD1 for D (5 bases). This CDR3 contains 14 residues. The germline V gene has CDR1 SGHTA and CDR2 FQGNSA. Trimming left V 2 bases short and J 5 bases short, with 10 bases between. The CDR3 loop reads CASSLTGGDQPQHF. The CDR3 nucleotides read TGTGCCAGCAGCTTAACTGGGGGGGATCAGCCCCAGCATTTT.

This clonotype was found many times. The V call is TRBV7-8, the J call TRBJ2-1, with 9 nucleotides matching TRBD2. This CDR3 comprises 16 residues. With V trimmed by 3 bases and J by 3 bases, 6 bases remained unmatched. CDR1 and CDR2 from the germline V gene are SGHVS and FQNEAQ. CDR3 coding DNA: TGTGCCAGCAGCTTCTCTGCTAGCGGGATCTACAATGAGCAGTTCTTC. It codes for CASSFSASGIYNEQFF. The entire variable domain, with the rest obtained from reference TRBV7-8 and TRBJ2-1, is as follows: GAGVSQSPRYKVAKRGQDVALRCDPISGHVSLFWYQQALGQGPEFLTYFQNEAQLDKSGLPSDRFFAERPEGSVSTLKIQRTQQEDSAVYLCASSFSASGIYNEQFFGPGTRLTVL.

This clonotype was detected ten times or more. The rearrangement joins TRBV12-3 or TRBV12-4 to TRBJ1-4; D uncertain. V gave up 3 bases and J gave up 6 bases, with 11 bases separating them. There are 14 residues in the CDR3. The CDR3 DNA sequence: TGTGCCAGCAGTTTGGCAGGAGGTGATGAAAAACTGTTTTTT. It specifies CASSLAGGDEKLFF.

Regarding this clonotype: The CDR3 ends on some other residue instead of the conserved phenylalanine or tryptophan, so this is likely a read error. The chain links TRBV5-1 to TRBJ2-1; tentatively, D is TRBD1 (6 bases). The CDR3 sequence is 13 residues long. Germline lookup yields CDR1 SGHRS and CDR2 YFSETQ. In DNA, the CDR3 is TGCGCCGGCAGCTTGGACAGAAACAATGAGCAGTTCCTC. It encodes CAGSLDRNNEQFL.